This TCR beta chain originates from a study of T cell changes during pregnancy in multiple sclerosis. TCRdb's copy holds only in-frame clones and misses some; the assay was immunoSEQ multiplex PCR. The sample carries about 98,000 clones, about 90% recorded once. The specimen was peripheral blood, collected after pregnancy. The sequence was collected from a female donor in good health, enrolled as a control in a pregnancy study.

The CDR3 spells CASSHLQENTEAFF. The DNA for the CDR3 is TGTGCCAGCAGCCACTTACAGGAAAACACTGAAGCTTTCTTT. The rearrangement links TRBV7-2 to TRBJ1-1; possible D gene TRBD1, 5 bases. V lost 5 bases, J lost 2 bases, and 12 bases lay in between. The germline gives CDR1 SGHTA, CDR2 FQGNSA. The CDR3 length is 14 residues.